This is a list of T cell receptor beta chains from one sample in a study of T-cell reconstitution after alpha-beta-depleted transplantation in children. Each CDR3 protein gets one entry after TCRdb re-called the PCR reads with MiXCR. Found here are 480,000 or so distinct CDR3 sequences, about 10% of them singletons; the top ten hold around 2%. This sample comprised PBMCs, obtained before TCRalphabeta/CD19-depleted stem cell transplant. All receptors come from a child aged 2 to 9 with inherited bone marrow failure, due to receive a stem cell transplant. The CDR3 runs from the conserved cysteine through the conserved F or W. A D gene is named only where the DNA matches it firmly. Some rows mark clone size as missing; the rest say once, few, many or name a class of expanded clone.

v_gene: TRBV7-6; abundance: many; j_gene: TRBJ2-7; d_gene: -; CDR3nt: TGTGCCAGCAGCTTGGCTCTAGGCGAATGGGAGCAGTACTTC; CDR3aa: CASSLALGEWEQYF
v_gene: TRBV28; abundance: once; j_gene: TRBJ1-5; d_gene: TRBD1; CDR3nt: TGTGCCAGCAGAGACAGGGGGCAATTGGGTTTGAATCAGCCCCAGCATTTT; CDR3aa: CASRDRGQLGLNQPQHF
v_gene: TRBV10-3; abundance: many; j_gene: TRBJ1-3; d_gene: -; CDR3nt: TGTGCCATCACCACCCCTGACCCTGGAAACACCATATATTTT; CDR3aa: CAITTPDPGNTIYF
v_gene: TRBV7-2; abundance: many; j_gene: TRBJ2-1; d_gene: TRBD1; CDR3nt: TGTGCCAGCAGCTTAGGCCGGGGGACAGGCATCTACAATGAGCAGTTCTTC; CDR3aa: CASSLGRGTGIYNEQFF
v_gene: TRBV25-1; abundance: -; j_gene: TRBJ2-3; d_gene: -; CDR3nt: TGTGCCAGCAGGGAAAGGGATACGCAGTGTTTT; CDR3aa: CASRERDTQCF
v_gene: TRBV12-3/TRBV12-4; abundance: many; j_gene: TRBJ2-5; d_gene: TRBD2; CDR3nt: TGTGCCAGCAGCAAGACTAGCGGGGCCACTGCCCTCCAAGAGACCCAGTACTTC; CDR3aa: CASSKTSGATALQETQYF
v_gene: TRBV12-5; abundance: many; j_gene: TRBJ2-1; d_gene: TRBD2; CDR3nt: TGTGCTAGTGGTTCTAGCGGGAGGTCCTACAATGAGCAGTTCTTC; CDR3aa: CASGSSGRSYNEQFF
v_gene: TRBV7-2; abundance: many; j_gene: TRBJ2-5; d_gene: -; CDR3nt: TGTGCCAGCAGCTTAGCCGTACGGGAGACCCAGTACTTC; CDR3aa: CASSLAVRETQYF
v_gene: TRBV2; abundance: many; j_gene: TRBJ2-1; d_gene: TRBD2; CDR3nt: TGTGCCAGCACGGACTCACAAAGACGAGCGGGAGTGGAGCAGTTCTTC; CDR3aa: CASTDSQRRAGVEQFF
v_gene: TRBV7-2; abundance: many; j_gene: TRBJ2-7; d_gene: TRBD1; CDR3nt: TGTGCCAGCAGCCCCCACAGGGGATACGAGCAGTACTTC; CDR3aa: CASSPHRGYEQYF
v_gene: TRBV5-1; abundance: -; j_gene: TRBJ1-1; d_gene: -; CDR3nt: TGCGCCAGCAGCTTGGTTCCGGCCTGGAACACTGAAGCTTTCTTT; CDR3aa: CASSLVPAWNTEAFF
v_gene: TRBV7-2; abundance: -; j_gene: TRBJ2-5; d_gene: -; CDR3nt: TGTGCCAGCAGCTTAGACGGCGGTCAAGAGACCCAGTACTTC; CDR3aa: CASSLDGGQETQYF
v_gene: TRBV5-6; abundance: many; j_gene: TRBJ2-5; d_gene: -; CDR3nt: TGTGCCAGCAGCTTCGGGGGAAAGACCCAGTACTTC; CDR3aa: CASSFGGKTQYF
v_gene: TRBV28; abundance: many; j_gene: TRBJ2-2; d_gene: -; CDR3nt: TGTGCCAGCAGTTTAGCGGGGCAGAACACCGGGGAGCTGTTTTTT; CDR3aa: CASSLAGQNTGELFF
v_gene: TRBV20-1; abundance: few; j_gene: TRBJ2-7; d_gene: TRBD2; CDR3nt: TGCAGTGCTCGGGCCCTCAGCGGGAGAGCCTACGAGCAGTACTTC; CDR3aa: CSARALSGRAYEQYF
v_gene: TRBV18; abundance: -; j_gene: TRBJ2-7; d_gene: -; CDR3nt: TGTGCCAGCTCACCACAGCAGAACTCCTACGAGCAGTACTTC; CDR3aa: CASSPQQNSYEQYF
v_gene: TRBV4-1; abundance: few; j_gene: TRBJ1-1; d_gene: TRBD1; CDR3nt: TGCGCCAGCAGCCATTCCAGGGGGAGGGGTAACACTGAAGCTTTCTTT; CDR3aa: CASSHSRGRGNTEAFF
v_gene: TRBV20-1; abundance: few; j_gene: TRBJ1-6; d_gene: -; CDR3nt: TGCAGTGCTGGGAGTTGGGATTCACCCCTCCACTTT; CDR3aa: CSAGSWDSPLHF
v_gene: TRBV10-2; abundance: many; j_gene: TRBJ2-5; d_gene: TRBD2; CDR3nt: TGCGCCAGCATGCTAGCGGGAGAGGAGACCCAGTACTTC; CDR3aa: CASMLAGEETQYF
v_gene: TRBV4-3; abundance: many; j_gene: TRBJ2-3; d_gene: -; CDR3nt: TGCGCCAGCAGCCAAAGGTGGGGTGGGAGAGATACGCAGTATTTT; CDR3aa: CASSQRWGGRDTQYF
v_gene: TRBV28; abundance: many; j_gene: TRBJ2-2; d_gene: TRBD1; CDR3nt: TGTGCCAGCAGCCACAGGGGGGATACCGGGGAGCTGTTTTTT; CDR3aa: CASSHRGDTGELFF
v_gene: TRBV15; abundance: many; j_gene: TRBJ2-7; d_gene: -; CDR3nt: TGTGCCACCAGCAGAGGGGCAGTCTACGAGCAGTACTTC; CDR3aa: CATSRGAVYEQYF
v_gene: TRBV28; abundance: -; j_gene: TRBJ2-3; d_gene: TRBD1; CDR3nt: TGTGCCAGCAGTTTCCCCGGGACAGGCTTCACAGATACGCAGTATTTT; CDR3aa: CASSFPGTGFTDTQYF
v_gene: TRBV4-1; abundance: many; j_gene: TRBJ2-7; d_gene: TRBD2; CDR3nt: TGCGCCAGCAGCCCGGTTGGTAGCGGGTTTTACGAGCAGTACTTC; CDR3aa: CASSPVGSGFYEQYF
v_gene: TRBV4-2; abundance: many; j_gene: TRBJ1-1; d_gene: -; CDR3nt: TGTGCCTCGGCATCAGTCATGAACACTGAAGCTTTCTTT; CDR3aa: CASASVMNTEAFF
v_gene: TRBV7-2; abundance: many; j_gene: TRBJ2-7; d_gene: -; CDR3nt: TGTGCCAGCAGCTCCCAGGTGGGGATCAACTACGAGCAGTACTTC; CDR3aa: CASSSQVGINYEQYF
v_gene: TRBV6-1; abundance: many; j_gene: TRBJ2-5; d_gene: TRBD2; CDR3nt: TGTGCCAGCAGCCTTCTACCAAGGCTAGCGGGATATGGTGAGACCCAGTACTTC; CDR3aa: CASSLLPRLAGYGETQYF
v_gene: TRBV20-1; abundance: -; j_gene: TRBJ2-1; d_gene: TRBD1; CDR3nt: TGCAGTTTTTACAGGGGGTCCTACAATGAGCAGTTCTTC; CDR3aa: CSFYRGSYNEQFF
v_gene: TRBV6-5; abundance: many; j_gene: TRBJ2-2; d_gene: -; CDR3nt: TGTGCCAGCAGTTATCAGCTAGCAAACACCGGGGAGCTGTTTTTT; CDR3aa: CASSYQLANTGELFF
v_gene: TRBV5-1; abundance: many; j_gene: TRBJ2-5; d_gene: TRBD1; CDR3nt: TGCGCCAGCAGCTCCACAGGGGGTGGAGAGACCCAGTACTTC; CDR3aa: CASSSTGGGETQYF
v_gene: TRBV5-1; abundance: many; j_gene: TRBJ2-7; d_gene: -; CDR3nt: TGCGCCAGCAGCTTAGCAGGACCTCCGGACGAGCAGTACTTC; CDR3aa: CASSLAGPPDEQYF
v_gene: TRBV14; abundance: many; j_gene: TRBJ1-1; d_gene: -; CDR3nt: TGTGCCAGCATGGGACCAACCAAGGCTGAAGCTTTCTTT; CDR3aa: CASMGPTKAEAFF
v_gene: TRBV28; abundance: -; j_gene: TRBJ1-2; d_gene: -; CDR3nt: TGTGCCAGCAGTGCGGGGGTGTCCTATGGCTACACCTTC; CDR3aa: CASSAGVSYGYTF
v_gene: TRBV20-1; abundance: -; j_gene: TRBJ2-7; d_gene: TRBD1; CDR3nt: TGCTGTGCGACAGTTTCGTTCACAGGGGGCGCATCCTACGAGCAGTACTTC; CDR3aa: CCATVSFTGGASYEQYF
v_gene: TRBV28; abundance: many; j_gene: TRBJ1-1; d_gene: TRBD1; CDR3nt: TGTGCCAGTATTTCCTACTCAGGGGGCATAGGGTTAATGAACACTGAAGCTTTCTTT; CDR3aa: CASISYSGGIGLMNTEAFF
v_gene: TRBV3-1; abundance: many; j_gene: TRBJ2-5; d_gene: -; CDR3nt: TGTGCCAGCAGCCCCCACCCAAGACTACATCTAGAGACCCAGTACTTC; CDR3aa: CASSPHPRLHLETQYF
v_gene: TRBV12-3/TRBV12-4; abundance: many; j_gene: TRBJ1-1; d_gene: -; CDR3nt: TGTGCCAGCAGTCTTACAGGGTTTCGCATGAACACTGAAGCTTTCTTT; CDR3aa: CASSLTGFRMNTEAFF
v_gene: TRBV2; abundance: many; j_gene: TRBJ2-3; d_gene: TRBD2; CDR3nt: TGTGCCAGCAGTGCTAGCGGGAACCCAGATACGCAGTATTTT; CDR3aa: CASSASGNPDTQYF
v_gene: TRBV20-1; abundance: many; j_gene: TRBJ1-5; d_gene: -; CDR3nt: TGCAGTGCTAGAGATGAAGCCTTAAATCAGCCCCAGCATTTT; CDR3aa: CSARDEALNQPQHF
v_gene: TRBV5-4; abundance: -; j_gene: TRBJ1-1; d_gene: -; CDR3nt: TGTGCCAGCACCCCAGGGGCGATGAACACTGAAGCTTTCTTT; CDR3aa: CASTPGAMNTEAFF
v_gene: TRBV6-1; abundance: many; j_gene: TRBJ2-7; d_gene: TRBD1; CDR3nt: TGTGCCAGCAGGGACAGGGGGCCCTACGAGCAGTACTTC; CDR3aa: CASRDRGPYEQYF
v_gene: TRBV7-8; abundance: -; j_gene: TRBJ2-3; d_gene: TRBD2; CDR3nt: TGTGCCAGCAGCTTTGGACTAGCCCGCACAGATACGCAGTATTTT; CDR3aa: CASSFGLARTDTQYF
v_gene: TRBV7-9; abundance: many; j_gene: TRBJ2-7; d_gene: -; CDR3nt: TGTGCCAGCAGCTTAGGCCGCTGGGGGCGTATCTACGAGCAGTACTTC; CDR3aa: CASSLGRWGRIYEQYF
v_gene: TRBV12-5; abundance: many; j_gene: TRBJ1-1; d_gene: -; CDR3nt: TGTGCTAGTGGTCCCGGGGCGGACACTGAAGCTTTCTTT; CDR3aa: CASGPGADTEAFF
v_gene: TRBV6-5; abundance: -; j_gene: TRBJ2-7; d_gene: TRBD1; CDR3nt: TGTGCCAGCAGTTTATCCTTAGGACAGGCCTACGAGCAGTACTTC; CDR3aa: CASSLSLGQAYEQYF
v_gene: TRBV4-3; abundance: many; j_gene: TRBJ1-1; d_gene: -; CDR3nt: TGCGCCAGCAGCCATAAACTAGCCCCGAACACTGAAGCTTTCTTT; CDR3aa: CASSHKLAPNTEAFF
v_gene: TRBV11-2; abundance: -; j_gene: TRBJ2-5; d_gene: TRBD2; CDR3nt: TGTGCCAGCAGCTTCCTGGGAGGGCTGAGAGAGACCCAGTACTTC; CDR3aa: CASSFLGGLRETQYF
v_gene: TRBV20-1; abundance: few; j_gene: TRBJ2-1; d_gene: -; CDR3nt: TGCAGTGCTAGCATCCGAAACAATGAGCAGTTCTTC; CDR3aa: CSASIRNNEQFF
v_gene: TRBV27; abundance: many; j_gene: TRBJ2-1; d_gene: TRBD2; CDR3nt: TGTGCCAGCAGTTTATCCGAGGGTAGCGGGAGGGGAGAGCAGTTCTTC; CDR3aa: CASSLSEGSGRGEQFF
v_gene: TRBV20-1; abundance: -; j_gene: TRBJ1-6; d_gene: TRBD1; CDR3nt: TGCAGTGCTTTGCCCGGGACAGAAAATTCACCCCTCCACTTT; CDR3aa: CSALPGTENSPLHF
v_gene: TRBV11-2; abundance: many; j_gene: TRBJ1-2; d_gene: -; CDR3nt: TGTGCCAGCAGCTTAGATCCGGCAGGCTACTATGGCTACACCTTC; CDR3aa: CASSLDPAGYYGYTF
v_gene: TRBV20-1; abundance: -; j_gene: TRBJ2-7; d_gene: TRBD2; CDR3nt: TGCAGTGCTGCCTCCGGACTAGCGACATACGAGCAGTACTTC; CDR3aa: CSAASGLATYEQYF
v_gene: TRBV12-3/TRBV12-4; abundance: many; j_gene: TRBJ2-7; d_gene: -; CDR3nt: TGTGCCAGCAGTTCTTTCGGGACCCTCTACGAGCAGTACTTC; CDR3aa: CASSSFGTLYEQYF
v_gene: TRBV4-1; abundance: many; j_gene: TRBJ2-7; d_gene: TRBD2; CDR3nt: TGCGCCAGCAGCGGAGCGGGGGCCTACGAGCAGTACTTC; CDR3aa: CASSGAGAYEQYF
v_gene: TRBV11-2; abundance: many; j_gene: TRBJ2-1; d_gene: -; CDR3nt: TGTGCCAGCAGCTTAGAGGGCCCAGGCTATGCCTACAATGAGCAGTTCTTC; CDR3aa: CASSLEGPGYAYNEQFF
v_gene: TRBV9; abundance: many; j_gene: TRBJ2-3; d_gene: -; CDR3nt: TGTGCCAGCAGCGTAGTGGGAGATACGCAGTATTTT; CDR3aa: CASSVVGDTQYF
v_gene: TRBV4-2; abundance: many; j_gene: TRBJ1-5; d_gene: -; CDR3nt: TGTGCCAGCAGCCAAGATCGTACAGGGTATCAGCCCCAGCATTTT; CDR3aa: CASSQDRTGYQPQHF
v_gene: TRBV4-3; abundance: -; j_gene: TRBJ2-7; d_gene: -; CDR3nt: TGCGCCAGCAGCCAAGTAACGACCGGGACCGAGGTTCCCTACGAGCAGTACTTC; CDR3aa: CASSQVTTGTEVPYEQYF
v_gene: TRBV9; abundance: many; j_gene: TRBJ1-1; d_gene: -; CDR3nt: TGTGCCAGCAGCGTAAACCCCTTCTTGGGGAACACTGAAGCTTTCTTT; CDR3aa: CASSVNPFLGNTEAFF